Below are 31 T cell receptor beta chains sequenced from a single sample in a study of blood T cell repertoires in COVID-19. Measured with immunoSEQ multiplex PCR; TCRdb has only the in-frame clones, and not every one. The sample gives some 100,000 clones, around 85% of which show up once; 2% to 3% is in the top ten. The sequencing sample was made of PBMCs or T cells enriched from blood (not recorded which). The receptors stem from a woman aged 45-60 years who had recovered from COVID-19.

The genes are TRBV5-8 and TRBJ2-3, with 8 positions matching TRBD1. Unmatched junction bases numbered 4, after V lost 4 bases and J lost 0 bases. The germline V gene has CDR1 SGHTS and CDR2 YDEGEE. CDR3 size: 15 residues. The CDR3 sequence: CASSPGQASTDTQYF. The CDR3 nucleotides are TGTGCCAGCAGCCCGGGACAGGCTAGCACAGATACGCAGTATTTT.

This chain connects TRBV4-1 to TRBJ2-1, with 8 bases lining up with TRBD2. V lost 0 bases and J lost 8; bases outside the gene matches: 12. The CDR3 extends over 17 amino acids. The V gene's germline CDR1 is MGHRA and CDR2 YSYEKL. DNA of the CDR3: TGCGCCAGCAGCCAAGAAACCCCCGGGGGGGCCGTCCATGAGCAGTTCTTC. This gives the protein CASSQETPGGAVHEQFF.

This clone was recorded a few times. This chain uses TRBV28 with TRBJ2-3; 8 nucleotides agree with TRBD2. The length of the CDR3 is 15 residues. Germline CDR1 MDHEN, CDR2 SYDVKM. V shed 7 bases, J shed 6 bases, and the junction held 12 bases outside the gene matches. The CDR3 region is CASTLGGSGTDTQYF. The CDR3 bases are TGTGCCAGCACCCTTGGCGGTAGCGGGACGGATACGCAGTATTTT.

In its sample, this clone was seen once. The junction and the germline gene differ at one end; a read error may be behind it. The chain joins TRBV5-1 to TRBJ2-5, with D unresolved. The CDR3 runs 13 residues. Looked up from germline, CDR1 is SGHRS and CDR2 is YFSETQ. In nucleotides, the CDR3 is TGCGCCAGCAGCCCCCAGCTAGGAGAGACCCAGCACTTC. The encoded protein is CASSPQLGETQHF.

J is TRBJ2-6 and V is TRBV19; 8 nucleotides align to TRBD1. Germline V lookup: CDR1 LNHDA, CDR2 SQIVND (reference sequence). V trimming: 5 bases; J trimming: 4 bases; junction bases outside the gene matches: 16. The CDR3 contains 19 residues. The CDR3, as DNA: TGTGCCAGTAGTCTTTTAGTAGGACAGGGAATTTCCGGGGCCAACGTCCTGACTTTC. It is translated as CASSLLVGQGISGANVLTF.

The chain links TRBV29-1 to TRBJ2-5; maybe TRBD2 (6 bases). This CDR3 region has 15 residues. Germline CDR1 and CDR2: SQVTM and ANQGSEA. V was pared by 7 bases and J by 0 bases, with 18 bases between. This chain's CDR3 is CSATLAGRNQETQYF. Here the CDR3 DNA reads TGCAGCGCGACGCTTGCGGGACGGAACCAAGAGACCCAGTACTTC.

The chain joins TRBV28 to TRBJ2-3, with 8 bases lining up with TRBD2. After removal of 6 bases from V and 6 bases from J, the junction contained 8 bases not matched to a gene. Germline CDR1 is MDHEN and CDR2 is SYDVKM. The CDR3 sequence is 14 residues long. The CDR3 DNA follows: TGTGCCAGCAGAGACGGGGGGGCCGTGGATACGCAGTATTTT. Translated: CASRDGGAVDTQYF. Filled out from reference TRBV28 and TRBJ2-3, the complete variable domain reads DVKVTQSSRYLVKRTGEKVFLECVQDMDHENMFWYRQDPGLGLRLIYFSYDVKMKEKGDIPEGYSVSREKKERFSLILESASTNQTSMYLCASRDGGAVDTQYFGPGTRLTVL.

The chain has TRBV2 and TRBJ2-7; 7 positions agree with TRBD2. The junction had 11 bases not matched to a gene; V was cut back by 3 bases and J by 6 bases. Looked up from germline, CDR1 is SNHLY and CDR2 is FYNNEI. The CDR3 loop spans 15 amino acids. The CDR3 region is CASSDRRRGEGEQYF. CDR3 DNA sequence: TGTGCCAGCAGTGACCGCCGTCGGGGGGAAGGCGAGCAGTACTTC.

The J gene is TRBJ2-7, the V gene TRBV5-5, with 8 bases lining up with TRBD1. Germline V lookup: CDR1 SGHKS, CDR2 YYEKEE (reference sequence). The CDR3 runs to 14 residues. V was pared by 4 bases and J by 5 bases, with 8 bases of the junction left unmatched. The CDR3 here is CASSPGQGQHEQYF. The CDR3 DNA is TGTGCCAGCAGCCCCGGACAGGGCCAACACGAGCAGTACTTC.

CDR3 bases: TGTGCCAGTACGGGGGGACTAGCGGCAAAGGGTGAGCAGTTCTTC. Translation: CASTGGLAAKGEQFF. The genes are TRBV19 and TRBJ2-1; 11 bases match TRBD2. The CDR3 runs to 15 residues. V was pared by 7 bases and J by 9 bases, with 11 bases of the junction left unmatched. Germline values: CDR1 LNHDA, CDR2 SQIVND (reference sequence). The entire variable domain, with the rest obtained from reference TRBV19 and TRBJ2-1, is as follows: DGGITQSPKYLFRKEGQNVTLSCEQNLNHDAMYWYRQDPGQGLRLIYYSQIVNDFQKGDIAEGYSVSREKKESFPLTVTSAQKNPTAFYLCASTGGLAAKGEQFFGPGTRLTVL.

This clone was counted only a few times. V gene TRBV9 combines with J gene TRBJ2-5; 8 nucleotides line up with TRBD2. Per germline, CDR1 SGDLS and CDR2 YYNGEE. The V segment lost 4 bases and the J segment 5 bases; nucleotides outside the gene matches: 13. The CDR3 length is 16 residues. Here the CDR3 reads CASSPWNGGASETQYF. Here the CDR3 DNA reads TGTGCCAGCAGCCCATGGAACGGGGGGGCCTCGGAGACCCAGTACTTC.

CDR3: CAISESQGEAFF. DNA for the CDR3: TGTGCCATCAGTGAGTCGCAGGGGGAAGCTTTCTTT. The genes are TRBV10-3 and TRBJ1-1, with D maybe TRBD1 (6 bases). This CDR3 is 12 amino acids long. With 0 bases removed from V and 8 bases from J, the gap between germline ends came to 7 bases. The germline V gene has CDR1 ENHRY and CDR2 SYGVKD.

This clone was recorded only once. This sequence joins TRBV11-3 and TRBJ1-3, with D perhaps matching TRBD1 (5 bases). The V gene lost 3 bases and the J gene lost 0 bases, with 12 bases spanning the gap. Germline V gene data show CDR1 as SGHNT and CDR2 as YENEEA. The CDR3 length is 16 residues. Here the CDR3 DNA reads TGTGCCAGCAGCTTGGGGCCTGTCGGCTCTGGAAACACCATATATTTT. Protein sequence: CASSLGPVGSGNTIYF.

The V and J genes are TRBV10-3 and TRBJ1-2, with 12 positions matching TRBD1. The CDR3 sequence is 18 residues long. V lost 11 bases to trimming and J lost 6 bases; unmatched junction nucleotides: 22. Germline CDR1 is ENHRY and CDR2 is SYGVKD. CDR3 sequence: CAARDRGQTVAHPNGYTF. Here the CDR3 DNA reads TGTGCCGCCCGGGACAGGGGGCAAACTGTCGCACATCCCAATGGCTACACCTTC.

The CDR3 sequence is CASSADRDYGYTF. The CDR3 nucleotides are TGTGCCAGCAGTGCGGACAGGGACTATGGCTACACCTTC. The chain employs TRBV2 and TRBJ1-2, with 8 bases that match TRBD1. This CDR3 spans 13 amino acids. Germline CDR1 SNHLY, CDR2 FYNNEI. The trim removed 4 bases at V and 3 bases at J, leaving 1 base unmatched.

V and J are TRBV9 and TRBJ1-1; a possible D gene is TRBD1 (5 bases). Trimming shortened V by 5 bases and J by 4 bases, and 15 bases separated the two germline ends. CDR3 size: 14 residues. CDR1 SGDLS and CDR2 YYNGEE come from the germline V gene. The CDR3 coding sequence is TGTGCCAGCAGAAGTATGGGGGAGGGCACTGAAGCTTTCTTT. Protein product: CASRSMGEGTEAFF. Supplemented by reference TRBV9 and TRBJ1-1, the full variable domain reads DSGVTQTPKHLITATGQRVTLRCSPRSGDLSVYWYQQSLDQGLQFLIQYYNGEERAKGNILERFSAQQFPDLHSELNLSSLELGDSALYFCASRSMGEGTEAFFGQGTRLTVV.

V usage is TRBV18 and J usage is TRBJ1-6, with D hard to call. The germline V gene encodes CDR1 KGHSH and CDR2 LQKENI. V lost 5 bases and J 7 bases, leaving 15 bases between the germline ends. The CDR3 has 15 amino acids. CDR3 nucleotide sequence: TGTGCCAGCTCATTGGAGACGGTACTGAATTCACCCCTCCACTTT. As protein: CASSLETVLNSPLHF.

The V call is TRBV29-1, the J call TRBJ2-1, with D perhaps matching TRBD2 (6 bases). The CDR3 covers 14 residues. Deletions cut 2 bases from V and 2 bases from J, with 10 bases between. Germline loops: CDR1 SQVTM, CDR2 ANQGSEA. The CDR3 DNA reads TGCAGCGTTGAACAAGGAGGGCCCTACAATGAGCAGTTCTTC. As protein: CSVEQGGPYNEQFF.

The chain links TRBV30 to TRBJ1-4; the D gene is possibly TRBD1 (6 bases). Per the germline V gene, CDR1 is GTSNPN and CDR2 is SVGIG (reference sequence). The ends were cut back, 0 bases at V and 3 bases at J, with 14 bases in the middle. The CDR3 is made up of 16 amino acids. CDR3 protein: CAWSVQGRLANEKLFF. Written as DNA, the CDR3 is TGTGCCTGGAGTGTACAGGGAAGGTTGGCTAATGAAAAACTGTTTTTT.

The genes are TRBV9 and TRBJ2-1; TRBD1 aligns across 11 bases. V was clipped by 8 bases and J by 8 bases; unmatched bases: 3. The germline V gene has CDR1 SGDLS and CDR2 YYNGEE. This CDR3 has 12 residues. Here the CDR3 DNA reads TGTGCCAGTATGGGACAGGGGGATGAGCAGTTCTTC. Residues: CASMGQGDEQFF.

The chain is built from TRBV11-2 and TRBJ1-1; D is ambiguous. Trimming took 2 bases from V and 1 from J, leaving 8 bases between them. Per germline, CDR1 SGHAT and CDR2 FQNNGV. CDR3 length: 14 residues. The CDR3 DNA follows: TGTGCCAGCAGCTTAATTCCAGAGAACACTGAAGCTTTCTTT. This sequence encodes CASSLIPENTEAFF.

The chain joins TRBV15 to TRBJ1-2; 9 bases fit TRBD1. Trimming removed 2 bases from V and 4 bases from J; junction bases left unmatched: 8. Germline CDR1 LNHNV, CDR2 YYDKDF (reference sequence). The CDR3 totals 16 residues. DNA of the CDR3: TGTGCCACCAGCAGATCTGGGACAGGGTGGGTCTATGGCTACACCTTC. Translated, it gives CATSRSGTGWVYGYTF.

This chain links TRBV19 with TRBJ1-6, with 7 nucleotides matching TRBD1. The CDR3 is 18 amino acids. CDR1 is LNHDA and CDR2 is SQIVND in the germline V gene (reference sequence). The ends lost 4 bases at V and 0 bases at J; junction bases unmatched: 9. This chain's CDR3 is CASSTGQEGSSYNSPLHF. The DNA of the CDR3 is TGTGCCAGTAGTACCGGACAGGAGGGGTCCTCCTATAATTCACCCCTCCACTTT.

This clone was recorded only once. J is TRBJ2-3 and V is TRBV19, with 8 positions matching TRBD1. V dropped 4 bases and J dropped 4; count of bases not matched to a gene: 7. CDR3 length: 15 amino acids. Germline V lookup: CDR1 LNHDA, CDR2 SQIVND (reference sequence). The CDR3 sequence is CASSSRQGLADTQYF. The CDR3 DNA follows: TGTGCCAGTAGTAGCCGACAGGGGCTCGCAGATACGCAGTATTTT.

The genes are TRBV4-1 and TRBJ2-3, with 12 bases identical to TRBD2. CDR1 MGHRA and CDR2 YSYEKL come from the germline V gene. The CDR3 loop spans 20 amino acids. With 2 bases clipped from V and 0 bases from J, the junction kept 12 bases outside the gene matches. CDR3 in amino acids: CASSQRRLAGGTSSTDTQYF. The CDR3 DNA follows: TGCGCCAGCAGCCAACGGCGGCTAGCGGGGGGGACCTCTAGCACAGATACGCAGTATTTT.

The chain carries TRBV27 and TRBJ1-2; 9 nucleotides agree with TRBD1. This CDR3 is built from 14 residues. CDR1 and CDR2 from the germline V gene are MNHEY and SMNVEV (reference sequence). The V and J ends lost 0 bases and 7 bases, in that order; junction bases with no gene match: 3. The CDR3 protein is CASSLSGQGRGYTF. The DNA of the CDR3 is TGTGCCAGCAGTTTATCGGGACAGGGCCGTGGCTACACCTTC.

This clone was seen a few times. The J gene is TRBJ1-1, the V gene TRBV2; 7 bases match TRBD1. CDR1 SNHLY and CDR2 FYNNEI come from the germline V gene. After removal of 4 bases from V and 3 bases from J, the junction contained 8 bases not matched to a gene. CDR3 size: 15 residues. The CDR3 reads CASSGETGPYTEAFF. CDR3 in DNA: TGTGCCAGCAGTGGAGAGACAGGGCCGTACACTGAAGCTTTCTTT.

The chain combines TRBV4-2 with TRBJ2-3; TRBD2 matches 10 bases. The CDR3 totals 16 residues. The germline gives CDR1 LGHNA, CDR2 YNFKEQ. V shed 2 bases and J 8 bases; nucleotides not matched to a gene: 10. CDR3 sequence (DNA): TGTGCCAGCAGCCAACCCCTAGCGGGGGAGCGGGGTACGCAGTATTTT. Translation: CASSQPLAGERGTQYF.

For the CDR3, the DNA is TGTGCCACCGCTAAACGGGGACAGCACACAGATACGCAGTATTTT. Protein: CATAKRGQHTDTQYF. The chain has TRBV24-1 and TRBJ2-3; 7 bases line up with TRBD1. The CDR3 spans 15 residues. Per germline, CDR1 KGHDR and CDR2 SFDVKD. Trimming at V came to 9 bases and at J to 2 bases, leaving 10 bases not matched to a gene.

The V gene is TRBV19, the J gene TRBJ2-2; D might be TRBD1 (6 bases). Per the germline V gene, CDR1 is LNHDA and CDR2 is SQIVND (reference sequence). The V and J ends lost 6 bases and 2 bases respectively, with 13 bases between them. This CDR3 comprises 15 residues. CDR3 in DNA: TGTGCCAGTAGGGTGTCGGGACAAAACACCGGGGAGCTGTTTTTT. The encoded protein is CASRVSGQNTGELFF.

The gene calls are TRBV2 and TRBJ1-2; D ambiguous. Trimming left V 4 bases short and J 2 bases short, with 11 bases between. The germline CDR1 and CDR2 sequences are SNHLY and FYNNEI. The CDR3 covers 14 residues. This chain's CDR3 is CASSGGEGNYGYTF. The CDR3 nucleotides are TGTGCCAGCAGTGGAGGAGAAGGCAACTATGGCTACACCTTC.